What follows are 20 T cell receptor beta chains derived from one specimen sequenced in a study of blood T cell repertoires in COVID-19. Assay used: immunoSEQ multiplex PCR; TCRdb lists only in-frame clones, some missing. The sample consists of more than 150,000 clones, approximately 87% of them appearing once. Sequencing was done on a sample of peripheral blood. Receptor source: a man between 65 and 85 years old with active or convalescent COVID-19.

The chain employs TRBV6-2 or TRBV6-3 and TRBJ1-1; D is undetermined. CDR3 size: 13 residues. CDR1 and CDR2 from the germline V gene are MNHEY and SVGEGT. Trimming left V 2 bases short and J 6 bases short, with 10 bases between. In DNA form, the CDR3 reads TGTGCCAGCAGTTACCCACAGAGACCTGAAGCTTTCTTT. Translated: CASSYPQRPEAFF.

V is TRBV15 and J is TRBJ2-5; 8 bases are shared with TRBD2. The trim removed 0 bases at V and 7 bases at J, leaving 4 bases unmatched. This CDR3 is built from 14 residues. Germline CDR1 LNHNV, CDR2 YYDKDF (reference sequence). CDR3 sequence: CATSRDSGAGTQYF. CDR3 nucleotides: TGTGCCACCAGCAGAGATAGCGGGGCGGGGACCCAGTACTTC.

The rearrangement links TRBV5-1 to TRBJ1-2; 7 bases map to TRBD1. This CDR3 has 15 residues. The germline CDR1 and CDR2 sequences are SGHRS and YFSETQ. J gave up 4 bases and V 1 base, and 7 bases lay outside the gene matches. CDR3 coding DNA: TGCGCCAGCAGCTTGAGGGCAGGGGGGCCCTATGGCTACACCTTC. Amino acids: CASSLRAGGPYGYTF.

This clone has only one observation. The rearrangement joins TRBV4-3 to TRBJ2-7; 7 bases map to TRBD2. There are 16 residues in the CDR3. V shed 0 bases, J shed 2 bases, and the junction held 7 bases outside the gene matches. Germline V gives CDR1 LGHNA, CDR2 YSLEER. CDR3 DNA sequence: TGCGCCAGCAGCCAAGACTTGGGAGGGTTCCCCTACGAGCAGTACTTC. This codes for CASSQDLGGFPYEQYF.

The V gene is TRBV3-1 (or the pseudogene TRBV3-2), the J gene TRBJ2-7, with 8 bases lining up with TRBD2. Germline V CDR1 and CDR2: LGHDT, YNNKEL (reference sequence). Trimming at V came to 5 bases and at J to 7 bases, leaving 4 bases not matched to a gene. This CDR3 region has 12 residues. CDR3 amino acids: CASSTRGGEQYF. In DNA, the CDR3 is TGTGCCAGCAGCACTCGGGGGGGGGAGCAGTACTTC.

This sequence joins TRBV7-9 and TRBJ1-1, with D maybe TRBD1 (5 bases). This CDR3 comprises 12 residues. Deletions cut 10 bases from V and 4 bases from J, with 13 bases between. The germline gives CDR1 SEHNR, CDR2 FQNEAQ (reference sequence). The DNA of the CDR3 is TGTGCCACCCAGGGTGTCGGCACTGAAGCTTTCTTT. Residues: CATQGVGTEAFF. Drawing the rest from reference TRBV7-9 and TRBJ1-1, the complete variable domain is DTGVSQNPRHKITKRGQNVTFRCDPISEHNRLYWYRQTLGQGPEFLTYFQNEAQLEKSRLLSDRFSAERPKGSFSTLEIQRTEQGDSAMYLCATQGVGTEAFFGQGTRLTVV.

The chain combines TRBV7-9 with TRBJ2-2; 10 nucleotides line up with TRBD1. The CDR3 sequence is 16 residues long. Unmatched junction bases numbered 6, after V lost 5 bases and J lost 3 bases. Germline V lookup: CDR1 SEHNR, CDR2 FQNEAQ (reference sequence). The CDR3 region is CASSLSGQGDTGELFF. The CDR3 DNA reads TGTGCCAGCAGCCTAAGCGGACAGGGGGACACCGGGGAGCTGTTTTTT.

The chain uses TRBV5-1 and TRBJ2-3; TRBD2 aligns across 14 bases. Trimming at V came to 0 bases and at J to 5 bases, leaving 5 bases not matched to a gene. Germline CDR1 SGHRS, CDR2 YFSETQ. The CDR3 length is 17 residues. The DNA for the CDR3 is TGCGCCAGCAGCTTGGCGGGGACTAGCGGGGGAGGAGATACGCAGTATTTT. It yields the protein CASSLAGTSGGGDTQYF.

This chain uses TRBV3-1 (or the pseudogene TRBV3-2) with TRBJ1-1; weak D call: TRBD1 (5 bases). The germline V and J ends were trimmed by 5 bases and 5 bases, with 15 bases remaining between them. CDR1 is LGHDT, CDR2 YNNKEL, per germline (reference sequence). The CDR3 runs 14 residues. CDR3 bases: TGTGCCAGCAGCAATCAGGGCCGGGGGACTGAAGCTTTCTTT. Translation: CASSNQGRGTEAFF.

J is TRBJ1-5 and V is TRBV10-2; D gene uncertain. Germline assignment: CDR1 WSHSY and CDR2 SAAADI. V was shortened by 7 bases and J by 1 base, with 11 bases between the two germline ends. The CDR3 length is 14 residues. The CDR3 loop reads CASTNRESNQPQHF. For the CDR3, the DNA is TGCGCCAGCACTAACCGCGAAAGCAATCAGCCCCAGCATTTT.

The chain employs TRBV5-6 and TRBJ1-3; unclear D gene. CDR3 length: 15 residues. The V end lost 0 bases, the J end lost 2 bases, and 9 bases lay between the germline ends. The germline gives CDR1 SGHDT, CDR2 YYEEEE. Here the CDR3 DNA reads TGTGCCAGCAGCTTGGCCGGTCCTCCTGGAAACACCATATATTTT. As protein: CASSLAGPPGNTIYF.

The chain carries TRBV4-3 and TRBJ2-2, with TRBD2 matching over 8 bases. Trimming took 2 bases from V and 7 from J; bases not matched to a gene: 6. The CDR3 is 15 amino acids. The germline V gene has CDR1 LGHNA and CDR2 YSLEER. CDR3 in amino acids: CASSQTRGGLGELFF. The CDR3 DNA reads TGCGCCAGCAGCCAAACTCGGGGGGGGCTCGGGGAGCTGTTTTTT.

This sequence joins TRBV28 and TRBJ1-4; D remains unclear. Trimming took off 10 bases at V and 6 bases at J, with 12 bases between the two ends. The CDR3 spans 12 residues. Germline V lookup: CDR1 MDHEN, CDR2 SYDVKM. The chain's CDR3 is CATSQVDEKLFF. In nucleotides, the CDR3 is TGTGCCACCTCCCAGGTCGATGAAAAACTGTTTTTT.

The chain uses TRBV28 and TRBJ2-7; D perhaps matches TRBD1 (5 bases). This CDR3 is 14 amino acids long. Germline CDR1 is MDHEN and CDR2 is SYDVKM. V was clipped by 5 bases and J by 2 bases, with 13 bases between them. In nucleotides, the CDR3 is TGTGCCAGCAGTGAGGACATCAACACCTACGAGCAGTACTTC. It encodes CASSEDINTYEQYF.

The chain combines TRBV28 with TRBJ2-7, with 11 bases identical to TRBD1. Looked up from germline, CDR1 is MDHEN and CDR2 is SYDVKM. Germline trimming cut 3 bases from V and 3 bases from J; bases unmatched to any gene: 7. CDR3 length equals 16 residues. CDR3: CASSLGTGTGGYEQYF. The CDR3 coding sequence is TGTGCCAGCAGTTTGGGGACAGGGACAGGGGGCTACGAGCAGTACTTC.

The genes are TRBV14 and TRBJ1-3, with D possibly being TRBD1 (5 bases). CDR1 SGHDN and CDR2 FVKESK come from the germline V gene. The V and J ends lost 1 base and 5 bases respectively, with 15 bases between them. The CDR3 totals 16 residues. DNA of the CDR3: TGTGCCAGCAGCCAAGGCCCCACAGGTTACAGAAACACCATATATTTT. This translates into CASSQGPTGYRNTIYF. Complete variable domain (other parts from reference TRBV14 and TRBJ1-3): EAGVTQFPSHSVIEKGQTVTLRCDPISGHDNLYWYRRVMGKEIKFLLHFVKESKQDESGMPNNRFLAERTGGTYSTLKVQPAELEDSGVYFCASSQGPTGYRNTIYFGEGSWLTVV.

This clone was seen once. The rearrangement joins TRBV5-5 to TRBJ2-5, with TRBD1 matching over 9 bases. The CDR3 is made up of 17 amino acids. Germline trimming cut 9 bases from V and 1 base from J; bases unmatched to any gene: 16. Looked up from germline, CDR1 is SGHKS and CDR2 is YYEKEE (reference sequence). CDR3 sequence (DNA): TGTGCCAACCAACCCGGACCGGACAGGGGCCTCCAAGAGACCCAGTACTTC. It encodes CANQPGPDRGLQETQYF.

This clone came up once. This CDR3 is also generated by other DNA sequences in the sample. V and J are TRBV7-2 and TRBJ2-7; the D gene is possibly TRBD1 (6 bases). This CDR3 is 15 amino acids long. Trimming shortened V by 1 base and J by 1 base, and 11 bases separated the two germline ends. In germline, CDR1 is SGHTA, CDR2 FQGNSA. The CDR3 DNA reads as TGTGCCAGCAGCTTAGGCAGGGGATTTTCCTACGAGCAGTACTTC. It yields the protein CASSLGRGFSYEQYF.

This clone was seen a few times. This chain uses TRBV7-3 with TRBJ1-2, with D unresolved. Germline V CDR1 and CDR2: SGHTA, FQGTGA. The V and J ends lost 1 base and 13 bases respectively, with 16 bases between them. The CDR3 length is 13 residues. In DNA form, the CDR3 reads TGTGCCAGCAGCTTAAATCGTGGGCAGGTTCGCACCTTC. It yields the protein CASSLNRGQVRTF.

This rearrangement joins TRBV10-3 to TRBJ1-6; a weak D match, TRBD1 (6 bases). CDR1 is ENHRY and CDR2 is SYGVKD in the germline V gene. Trimming took 3 bases from V and 10 from J, leaving 10 bases between them. CDR3 length: 13 amino acids. CDR3 in DNA: TGTGCCATCAGTGACAGGGGTGGGTCACCCCTCCACTTT. It specifies CAISDRGGSPLHF.